A selection of T cell receptor beta chains follows, all from one sample in a study of T cells in Graves' hyperthyroidism and ophthalmopathy. MiXCR was run by TCRdb on the multiplex PCR reads, yielding one entry per CDR3 protein. The table shows about 400,000 distinct CDR3 sequences, with roughly an eighth occurring only once. The specimen was blood. The receptor source for this set is a woman aged 18-29 years with Graves' hyperthyroidism. Both conserved end residues are part of each CDR3. A D gene is named only where the DNA matches it firmly. The size of a clone is reported for some rows only, either as once, few or many, or as a class for expanded clones.

v_gene	j_gene	abundance	d_gene	CDR3nt	CDR3aa
TRBV6-1	TRBJ1-5	-	-	TGTGCCAGCAGTGAGACCCAGTGGTATAGCAATCAGCCCCAGCATTTT	CASSETQWYSNQPQHF
TRBV28	TRBJ1-2	-	-	TGTGCCAGCAGTTTAACTAACTATGGCTACACCTTC	CASSLTNYGYTF
TRBV25-1	TRBJ2-7	-	-	TGTGCCAGCAGTGAATCGGAATTAACCCACGAGCAGTACTTC	CASSESELTHEQYF
TRBV7-9	TRBJ2-3	many	TRBD2	TGTGCCAGCAGCCTTGAGGCTAGCGGGAGCTCAGATACGCAGTATTTT	CASSLEASGSSDTQYF
TRBV5-1	TRBJ1-1	many	TRBD1	TGCGCCAGCAGCACCGGACAGGGGATGACTGAAGCTTTCTTT	CASSTGQGMTEAFF
TRBV28	TRBJ2-3	many	TRBD2	TGTGCCAGCAGTTCCCCATCCTGGCGGGAGGGTATAGCAGATACGCAGTATTTT	CASSSPSWREGIADTQYF
TRBV28	TRBJ2-7	-	-	TGTGCGGGGGGGGACAGCTCCTACGAGCAGTACTTC	CAGGDSSYEQYF
TRBV6-1	TRBJ2-7	many	-	TGTGCCAGCAGATCCCGACAGGAAGCCTACGAGCAGTACTTC	CASRSRQEAYEQYF
TRBV10-3	TRBJ2-1	many	-	TGTGCCATCAGTTCGGGGGGCGGTTGGGACAATGAGCAGTTCTTC	CAISSGGGWDNEQFF
TRBV9	TRBJ1-2	-	TRBD1	TGTGCCAGCAGCTTCCCGGGACAGGGAGGATATGGCTACACCTTC	CASSFPGQGGYGYTF
TRBV28	TRBJ1-1	many	-	TGTGCCAGCACCCTGTTGGGGGGGGCGACTGAAGCTTTCTTT	CASTLLGGATEAFF
TRBV20-1	TRBJ2-7	many	TRBD2	TGCAGTGCTACTCCGGGACTAGCGGCCAAGCAGTACTTC	CSATPGLAAKQYF
TRBV7-6	TRBJ1-1	many	-	TGTGCCAGCAGCTCTCTAGGAGAAGTGGGCACTGAAGCTTTCTTT	CASSSLGEVGTEAFF
TRBV9	TRBJ2-2	-	-	TGTGCCAGCAGCGTAGCTTATTGGACGAGGCCATCGAACACCGGGGAGCTGTTTTTT	CASSVAYWTRPSNTGELFF
TRBV2	TRBJ2-1	many	TRBD1	TGTGCCAGCAGGGCCGACAGGGGGCTCTACAATGAGCAGTTCTTC	CASRADRGLYNEQFF
TRBV3-1	TRBJ1-1	many	-	TGTGCCAGCAGCCGCGGGGGACAATTAAACACTGAAGCTTTCTTT	CASSRGGQLNTEAFF
TRBV9	TRBJ1-1	-	-	TGTGCCAGCAGCGTAGGGTCAGGGCGGAACACTGAAGCTTTCTTT	CASSVGSGRNTEAFF
TRBV20-1	TRBJ2-7	-	TRBD2	TGCAGTGCTAGCCCGGCTAGCGGAGAAATCTACGAGCAGTACTTC	CSASPASGEIYEQYF